Sequencing of this T cell receptor beta chain was carried out in a study of cytomegalovirus exposure and HLA in healthy donors. For this clone: The antigen is undetermined.

Germline V gene sequence: CDR1 SGHRS, CDR2 YFSETQ. CDR3 length: 15 residues. Between the trimmed V and J ends, which lost 6 bases and 6 bases, there was a span of 21 bases. The PCR contained 60 Vbeta and 13 Jbeta primers. As processed by the authors: The count from a later analysis was 79 million or so unique TCR beta chains, approximately 9.9 million of them shared. Measured with immunoSEQ multiplex PCR; TCRdb has only the in-frame clones, and not every one. For V, J and clone size, that table is used; D and trimming come from the DNA. The sample lists under 150,000 clones; about 80% were seen once. Study results and limitations: Under in vitro conditions, three CMV-associated chains were confirmed as specific for CMV antigens. Other equally common chains were less clonally expanded than HLA-associated TCR beta chains, a later analysis showed. HLA-A and HLA-B allele assignments for most subjects were reportedly predicted accurately using TCR beta sequences.

The sequencing sample was made of PBMCs. The origin of this receptor is a boy aged 2 to 9 in good health and CMV-seronegative. The rearrangement uses TRBV5-1 and TRBJ1-2; the D gene is possibly TRBD1 (5 bases). CDR3 DNA: TGCGCCAGCACTCGGAGGGACGGGGAAAGCGATGGCTACACCTTC. Translated: CASTRRDGESDGYTF. Looking up the rest from reference TRBV5-1 and TRBJ1-2 gives the full variable domain: KAGVTQTPRYLIKTRGQQVTLSCSPISGHRSVSWYQQTPGQGLQFLFEYFSETQRNKGNFPGRFSGRQFSNSRSEMNVSTLELGDSALYLCASTRRDGESDGYTFGSGTRLTVV.